This TCR beta chain was observed in a study of T cells in localized non-small cell lung cancer. The CDR3 sequence is 13 residues long. Trimming stripped 3 bases from V and 4 bases from J, with 12 bases between. Germline V gene lookup returns CDR1 SQVTM and CDR2 ANQGSEA. Produced via immunoSEQ multiplex PCR; TCRdb's table is partial and in-frame only. The sample has about 9,600 clones; less than 95% are singletons. V and J are TRBV29-1 and TRBJ1-1, with D perhaps matching TRBD1 (5 bases). Specimen: peripheral blood, collected before any cancer treatment. This clonotype was obtained from a male donor at least 60 years old with stage III squamous cell lung carcinoma. The CDR3 DNA is TGCAGCGTTGACCCGGGGCGTCGCACTGAAGCTTTCTTT. Its protein is CSVDPGRRTEAFF. Full variable domain (missing parts from reference TRBV29-1 and TRBJ1-1): SAVISQKPSRDICQRGTSLTIQCQVDSQVTMMFWYRQQPGQSLTLIATANQGSEATYESGFVIDKFPISRPNLTFSTLTVSNMSPEDSSIYLCSVDPGRRTEAFFGQGTRLTVV.